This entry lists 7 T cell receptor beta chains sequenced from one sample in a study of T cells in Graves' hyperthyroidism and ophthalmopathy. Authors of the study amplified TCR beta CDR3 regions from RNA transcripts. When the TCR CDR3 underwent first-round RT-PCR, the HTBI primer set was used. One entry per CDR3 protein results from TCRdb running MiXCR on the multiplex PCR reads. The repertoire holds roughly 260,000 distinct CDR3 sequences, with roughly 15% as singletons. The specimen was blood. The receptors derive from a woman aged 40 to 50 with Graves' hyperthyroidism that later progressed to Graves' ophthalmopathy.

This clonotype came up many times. The CDR3 loop reads CASSLGTWGVSQPQHF. CDR3 bases: TGTGCCAGCAGCTTAGGGACTTGGGGAGTAAGTCAGCCCCAGCATTTT. This chain joins TRBV7-8 and TRBJ1-5; no clear D gene. Germline V gene data show CDR1 as SGHVS and CDR2 as FQNEAQ. The V gene lost 1 base and the J gene lost 6 bases, with 16 bases spanning the gap. The CDR3 extends over 16 amino acids.

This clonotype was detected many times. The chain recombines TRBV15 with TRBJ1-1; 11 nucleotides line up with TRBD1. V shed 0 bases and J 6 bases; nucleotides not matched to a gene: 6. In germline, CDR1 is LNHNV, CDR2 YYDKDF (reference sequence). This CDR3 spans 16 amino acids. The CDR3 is CATSRDPGDRGSEAFF. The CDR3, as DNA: TGTGCCACCAGCAGAGATCCAGGGGACAGGGGGTCTGAAGCTTTCTTT.

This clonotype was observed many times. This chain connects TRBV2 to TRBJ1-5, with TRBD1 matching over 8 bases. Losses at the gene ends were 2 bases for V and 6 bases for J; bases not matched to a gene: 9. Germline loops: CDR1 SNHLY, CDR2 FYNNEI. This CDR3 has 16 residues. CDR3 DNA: TGTGCCAGCAGTGAACAGGGGGCGCTTGTCGGTCAGCCCCAGCATTTT. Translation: CASSEQGALVGQPQHF.

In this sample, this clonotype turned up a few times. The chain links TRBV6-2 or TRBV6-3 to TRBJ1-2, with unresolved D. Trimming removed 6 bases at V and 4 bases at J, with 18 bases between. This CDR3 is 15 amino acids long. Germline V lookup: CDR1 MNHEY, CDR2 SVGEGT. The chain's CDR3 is CASSRGGSGIYGYTF. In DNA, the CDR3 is TGTGCCAGCAGCCGAGGAGGGTCTGGCATCTATGGCTACACCTTC.

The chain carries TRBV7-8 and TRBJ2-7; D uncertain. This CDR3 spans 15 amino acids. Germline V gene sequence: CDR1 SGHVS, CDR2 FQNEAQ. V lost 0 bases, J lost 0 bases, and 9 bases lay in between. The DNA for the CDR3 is TGTGCCAGCAGCTTAGCCTCAGCAATCTCCTACGAGCAGTACTTC. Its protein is CASSLASAISYEQYF.

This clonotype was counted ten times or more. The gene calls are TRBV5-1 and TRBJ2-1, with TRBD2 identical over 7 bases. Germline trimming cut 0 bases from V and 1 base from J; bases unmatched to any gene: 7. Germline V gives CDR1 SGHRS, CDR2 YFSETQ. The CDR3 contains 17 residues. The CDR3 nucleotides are TGCGCCAGCAGCTTGGCGGAAGCGGGACGGTCCTACAATGAGCAGTTCTTC. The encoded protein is CASSLAEAGRSYNEQFF.

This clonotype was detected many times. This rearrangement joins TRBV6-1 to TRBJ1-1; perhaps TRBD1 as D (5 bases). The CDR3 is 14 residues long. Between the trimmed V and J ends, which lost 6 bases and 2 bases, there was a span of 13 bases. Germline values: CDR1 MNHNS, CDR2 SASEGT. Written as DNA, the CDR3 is TGTGCCAGCAGCTTCAGGGAGGGCAACACTGAAGCTTTCTTT. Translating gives CASSFREGNTEAFF.